This T cell receptor beta chain was observed in a study of response to subunit inactivated influenza vaccine. Study-level results: It was suggested by the authors that few new T cells are recruited by each seasonal influenza vaccination.

Turning to this clonotype: Its target is unknown.

Germline V gene sequence: CDR1 MNHNS, CDR2 SASEGT. The CDR3 totals 17 residues. The trim removed 6 bases at V and 2 bases at J, leaving 12 bases unmatched. TCRdb re-analysed the RT-PCR reads in MiXCR, keeping a single row per CDR3 protein. The sample holds fewer than 700,000 distinct CDR3 sequences; approximately 12% are singletons and the top ten take 13%. The origin of this receptor is a man in his fifties who received an inactivated influenza vaccine. The material sequenced was PBMCs from blood, taken 45 days after vaccination. The chain is built from TRBV6-1 and TRBJ2-3; 9 bases align to TRBD1. The CDR3 nucleotides read TGTGCCAGCAGAAGATTTTTTACAGGGGGCAACACAGATACGCAGTATTTT. Its protein is CASRRFFTGGNTDTQYF.